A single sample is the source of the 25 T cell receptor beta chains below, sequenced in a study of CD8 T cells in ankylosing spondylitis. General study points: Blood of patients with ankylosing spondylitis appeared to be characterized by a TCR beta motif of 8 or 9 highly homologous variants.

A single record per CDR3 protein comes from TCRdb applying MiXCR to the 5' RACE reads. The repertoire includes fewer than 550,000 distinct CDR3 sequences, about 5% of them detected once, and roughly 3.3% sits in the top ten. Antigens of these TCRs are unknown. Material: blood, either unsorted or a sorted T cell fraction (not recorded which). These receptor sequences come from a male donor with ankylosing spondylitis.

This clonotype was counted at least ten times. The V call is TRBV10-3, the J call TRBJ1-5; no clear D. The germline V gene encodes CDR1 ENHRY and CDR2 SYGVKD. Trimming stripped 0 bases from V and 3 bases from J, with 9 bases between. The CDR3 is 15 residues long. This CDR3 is CAISESTRTNQPQHF. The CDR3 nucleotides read TGTGCCATCAGTGAGTCCACGAGGACCAATCAGCCCCAGCATTTT.

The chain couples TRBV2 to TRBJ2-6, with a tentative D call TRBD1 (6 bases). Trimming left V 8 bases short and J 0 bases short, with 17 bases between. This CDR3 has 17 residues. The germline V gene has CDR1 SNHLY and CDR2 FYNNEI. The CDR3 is CASERTAGGSGANVLTF. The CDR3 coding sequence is TGTGCCAGCGAACGGACAGCAGGAGGCTCTGGGGCCAACGTCCTGACTTTC.

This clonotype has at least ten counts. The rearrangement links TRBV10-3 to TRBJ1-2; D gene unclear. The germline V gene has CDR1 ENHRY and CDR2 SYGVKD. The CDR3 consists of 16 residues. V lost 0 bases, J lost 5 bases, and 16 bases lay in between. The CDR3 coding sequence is TGTGCCATCAGTGAGTCGAATCGGTGGCTGGGTTATGGCTACACCTTC. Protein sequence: CAISESNRWLGYGYTF.

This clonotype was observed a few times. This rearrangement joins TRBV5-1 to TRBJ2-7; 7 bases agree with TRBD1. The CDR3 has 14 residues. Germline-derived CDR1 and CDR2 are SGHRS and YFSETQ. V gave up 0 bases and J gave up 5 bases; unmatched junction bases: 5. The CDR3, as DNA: TGCGCCAGCAGCTTGGTACAGGGGATCAACGAGCAGTACTTC. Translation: CASSLVQGINEQYF.

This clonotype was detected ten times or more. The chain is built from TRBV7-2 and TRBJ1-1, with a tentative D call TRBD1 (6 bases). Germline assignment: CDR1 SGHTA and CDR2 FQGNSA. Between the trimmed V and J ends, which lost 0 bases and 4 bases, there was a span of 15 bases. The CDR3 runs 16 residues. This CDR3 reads CASSLAPQGSSTEAFF. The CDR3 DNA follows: TGTGCCAGCAGCTTAGCCCCCCAGGGGTCGAGCACTGAAGCTTTCTTT.

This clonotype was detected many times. The CDR3 sequence is CASSLDIRTVGGYTF. CDR3 bases: TGTGCCAGCAGCTTAGATATTCGGACAGTAGGCGGCTACACCTTC. V usage is TRBV7-2 and J usage is TRBJ1-2, with a weak D call TRBD1 (6 bases). The V gene lost 1 base and the J gene lost 8 bases, with 17 bases spanning the gap. Germline V gene lookup returns CDR1 SGHTA and CDR2 FQGNSA. This CDR3 spans 15 amino acids.

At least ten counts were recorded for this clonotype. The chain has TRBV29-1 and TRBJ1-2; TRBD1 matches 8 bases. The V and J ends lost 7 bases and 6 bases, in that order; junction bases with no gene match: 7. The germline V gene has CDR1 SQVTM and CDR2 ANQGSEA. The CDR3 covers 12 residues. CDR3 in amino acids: CSASPTGDGYTF. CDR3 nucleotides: TGCAGCGCCTCCCCGACAGGGGATGGCTACACCTTC. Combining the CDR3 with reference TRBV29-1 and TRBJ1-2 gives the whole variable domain SAVISQKPSRDICQRGTSLTIQCQVDSQVTMMFWYRQQPGQSLTLIATANQGSEATYESGFVIDKFPISRPNLTFSTLTVSNMSPEDSSIYLCSASPTGDGYTFGSGTRLTVV.

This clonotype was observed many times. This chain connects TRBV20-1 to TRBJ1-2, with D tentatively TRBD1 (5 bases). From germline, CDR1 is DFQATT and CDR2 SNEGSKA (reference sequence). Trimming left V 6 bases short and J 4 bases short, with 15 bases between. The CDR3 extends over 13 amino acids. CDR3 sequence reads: CSAGAKGRYGYTF. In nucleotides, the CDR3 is TGCAGTGCCGGGGCCAAGGGACGCTATGGCTACACCTTC.

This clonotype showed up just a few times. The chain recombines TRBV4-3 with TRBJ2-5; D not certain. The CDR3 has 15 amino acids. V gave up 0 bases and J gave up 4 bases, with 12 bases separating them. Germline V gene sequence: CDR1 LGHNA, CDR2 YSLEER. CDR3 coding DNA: TGCGCCAGCAGCCAAGATCCCCTTCGTGGAGAGACCCAGTACTTC. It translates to CASSQDPLRGETQYF.

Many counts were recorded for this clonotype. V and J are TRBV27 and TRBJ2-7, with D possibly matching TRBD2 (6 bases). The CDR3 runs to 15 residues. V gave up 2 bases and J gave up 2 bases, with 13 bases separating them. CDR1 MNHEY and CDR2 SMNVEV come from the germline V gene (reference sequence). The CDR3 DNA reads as TGTGCCAGCAGTTTAAGCCTTATAGCGGCCTACGAGCAGTACTTC. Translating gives CASSLSLIAAYEQYF.

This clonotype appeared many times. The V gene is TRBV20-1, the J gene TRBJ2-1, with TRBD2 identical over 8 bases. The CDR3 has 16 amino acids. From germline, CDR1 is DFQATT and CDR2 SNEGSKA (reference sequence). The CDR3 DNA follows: TGCAGCGCTCGGGGGGGGAGGGGCCACTCCTACAATGAGCAGTTCTTC. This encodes CSARGGRGHSYNEQFF.

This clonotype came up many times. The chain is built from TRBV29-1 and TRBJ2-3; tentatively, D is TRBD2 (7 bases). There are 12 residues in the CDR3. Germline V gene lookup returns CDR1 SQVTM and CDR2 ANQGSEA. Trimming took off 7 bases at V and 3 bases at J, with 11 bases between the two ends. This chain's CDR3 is CSGGGQTDTQYF. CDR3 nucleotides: TGCAGCGGGGGGGGACAAACAGATACGCAGTATTTT.

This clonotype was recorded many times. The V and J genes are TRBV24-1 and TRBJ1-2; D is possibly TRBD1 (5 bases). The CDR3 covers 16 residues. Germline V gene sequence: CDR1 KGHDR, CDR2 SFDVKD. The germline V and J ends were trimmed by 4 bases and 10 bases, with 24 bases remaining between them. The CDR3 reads CATSDSWDPLGAYYTF. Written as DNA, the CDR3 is TGTGCCACCAGTGACTCCTGGGACCCCTTGGGAGCGTACTACACCTTC.

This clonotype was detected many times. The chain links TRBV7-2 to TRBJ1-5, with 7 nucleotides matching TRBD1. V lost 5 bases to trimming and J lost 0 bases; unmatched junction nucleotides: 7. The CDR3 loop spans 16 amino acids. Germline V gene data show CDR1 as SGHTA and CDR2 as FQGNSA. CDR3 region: CASSLRTGDSNQPQHF. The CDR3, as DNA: TGTGCCAGCAGCCTTCGGACAGGAGATAGCAATCAGCCCCAGCATTTT.

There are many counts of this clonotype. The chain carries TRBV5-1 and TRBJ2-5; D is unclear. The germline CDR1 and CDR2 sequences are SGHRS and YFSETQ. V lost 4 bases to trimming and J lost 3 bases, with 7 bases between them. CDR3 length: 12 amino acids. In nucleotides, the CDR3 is TGCGCCAGCAGCCCCCACGAAGAGACCCAGTACTTC. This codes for CASSPHEETQYF.

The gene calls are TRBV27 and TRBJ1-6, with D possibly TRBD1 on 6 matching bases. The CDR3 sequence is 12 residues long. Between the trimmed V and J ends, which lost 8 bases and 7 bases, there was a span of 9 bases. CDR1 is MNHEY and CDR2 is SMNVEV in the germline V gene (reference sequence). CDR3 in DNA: TGTGCCAGCGGGGACACGAATTCACCCCTCCACTTT. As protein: CASGDTNSPLHF.

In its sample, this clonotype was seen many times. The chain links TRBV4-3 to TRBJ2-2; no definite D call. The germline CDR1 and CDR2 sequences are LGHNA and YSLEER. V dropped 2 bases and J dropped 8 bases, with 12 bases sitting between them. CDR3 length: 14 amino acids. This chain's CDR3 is CASSQMTSVGELFF. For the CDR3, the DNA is TGCGCCAGCAGCCAAATGACGTCCGTAGGGGAGCTGTTTTTT.

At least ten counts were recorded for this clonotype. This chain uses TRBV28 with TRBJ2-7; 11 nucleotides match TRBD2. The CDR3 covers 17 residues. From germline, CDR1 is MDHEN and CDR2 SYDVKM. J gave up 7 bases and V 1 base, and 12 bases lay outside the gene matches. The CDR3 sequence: CASSLSLAGDLPREQYF. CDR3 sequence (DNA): TGTGCCAGCAGTTTATCACTAGCGGGAGACCTCCCTCGGGAGCAGTACTTC.

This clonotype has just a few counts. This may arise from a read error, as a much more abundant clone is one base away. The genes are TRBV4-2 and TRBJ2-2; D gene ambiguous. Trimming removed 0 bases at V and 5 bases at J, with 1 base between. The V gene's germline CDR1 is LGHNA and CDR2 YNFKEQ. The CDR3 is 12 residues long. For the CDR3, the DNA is TGTGCCAGCAGCCAAGAAACCGGGGAGCTGTTTTTT. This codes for CASSQETGELFF.

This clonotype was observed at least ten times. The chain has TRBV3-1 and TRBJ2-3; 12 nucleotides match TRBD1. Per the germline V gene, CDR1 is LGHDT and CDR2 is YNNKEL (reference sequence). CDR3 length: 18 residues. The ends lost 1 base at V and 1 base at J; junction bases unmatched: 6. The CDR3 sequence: CASSQVGQGALGTDTQYF. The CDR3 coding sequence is TGTGCCAGCAGCCAAGTGGGACAGGGGGCTCTGGGCACAGATACGCAGTATTTT.

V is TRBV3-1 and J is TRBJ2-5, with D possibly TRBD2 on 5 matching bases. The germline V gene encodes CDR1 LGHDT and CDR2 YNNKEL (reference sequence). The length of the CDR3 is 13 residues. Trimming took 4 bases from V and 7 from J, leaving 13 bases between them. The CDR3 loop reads CASSLRLRGTQYF. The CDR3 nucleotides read TGTGCCAGCAGCCTCAGACTCCGGGGGACCCAGTACTTC.

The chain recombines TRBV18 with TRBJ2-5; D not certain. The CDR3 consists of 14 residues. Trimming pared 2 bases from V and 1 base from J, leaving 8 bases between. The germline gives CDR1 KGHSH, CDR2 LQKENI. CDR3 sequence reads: CASSPRRLQETQYF. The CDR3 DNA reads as TGTGCCAGCTCACCAAGGCGACTCCAAGAGACCCAGTACTTC.

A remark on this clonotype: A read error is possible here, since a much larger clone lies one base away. The CDR3 nucleotides are TGTGCCAGCAGTTTTTTACAGTTTAACACCGGGGAGCTGTTTTTT. It translates to CASSFLQFNTGELFF. This chain connects TRBV12-3 or TRBV12-4 to TRBJ2-2; no firm D call. The CDR3 sequence is 15 residues long. The V end lost 3 bases, the J end lost 2 bases, and 10 bases lay between the germline ends.

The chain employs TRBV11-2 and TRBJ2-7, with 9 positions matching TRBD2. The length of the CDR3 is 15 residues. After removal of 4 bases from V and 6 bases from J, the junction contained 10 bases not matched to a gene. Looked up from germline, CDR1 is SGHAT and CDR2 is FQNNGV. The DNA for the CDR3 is TGTGCCAGCAGCTCCCTTCGCGGGAGGGCCTCCGAGCAGTACTTC. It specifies CASSSLRGRASEQYF.

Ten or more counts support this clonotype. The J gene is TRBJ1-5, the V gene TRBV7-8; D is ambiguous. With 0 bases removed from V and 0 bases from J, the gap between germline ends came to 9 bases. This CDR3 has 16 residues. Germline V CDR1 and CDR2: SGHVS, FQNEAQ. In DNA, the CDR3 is TGTGCCAGCAGCTTAGCGTACAGTGATAGCAATCAGCCCCAGCATTTT. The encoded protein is CASSLAYSDSNQPQHF.